This T cell receptor (beta chain) appears in the sequencing data of a study of cytomegalovirus exposure and HLA in healthy donors. Study summary: HLA-typed donors contributed 65 million to 85 million unique TCRs, which were held in an early data release. Study-level points and caveats: A later analysis reportedly found that, within productive TCRs, an Asian-associated ancestry cluster had fewer N-insertions than the mean observed across the approximately 700 donors. Some TCR beta chains (over 150 of them) were listed as cytomegalovirus-associated. Earlier analysis looked at TCR beta V segments, and most were productive about 87% or about 30% of the time.

As to this clone: Its cognate antigen is unknown.

V was clipped by 6 bases and J by 6 bases; unmatched bases: 13. The CDR3 loop spans 16 amino acids. Germline-derived CDR1 and CDR2 are SEHNR and FQNEAQ (reference sequence). 13 Jbeta primers and 60 Vbeta primers were used for the PCR. Profiled with immunoSEQ multiplex PCR; TCRdb holds only in-frame clones, not every one. The sample yields more than 150,000 clones, over 75% seen once. Sequencing was performed on PBMCs. The chain combines TRBV7-9 with TRBJ1-2; 10 bases match TRBD1. The receptor comes from a man in his late teens or twenties in good health and CMV-seropositive. CDR3 coding DNA: TGTGCCAGCAGTTTGATCCGATCCGGGACAGGGGATGGCTACACCTTC. Translation: CASSLIRSGTGDGYTF.